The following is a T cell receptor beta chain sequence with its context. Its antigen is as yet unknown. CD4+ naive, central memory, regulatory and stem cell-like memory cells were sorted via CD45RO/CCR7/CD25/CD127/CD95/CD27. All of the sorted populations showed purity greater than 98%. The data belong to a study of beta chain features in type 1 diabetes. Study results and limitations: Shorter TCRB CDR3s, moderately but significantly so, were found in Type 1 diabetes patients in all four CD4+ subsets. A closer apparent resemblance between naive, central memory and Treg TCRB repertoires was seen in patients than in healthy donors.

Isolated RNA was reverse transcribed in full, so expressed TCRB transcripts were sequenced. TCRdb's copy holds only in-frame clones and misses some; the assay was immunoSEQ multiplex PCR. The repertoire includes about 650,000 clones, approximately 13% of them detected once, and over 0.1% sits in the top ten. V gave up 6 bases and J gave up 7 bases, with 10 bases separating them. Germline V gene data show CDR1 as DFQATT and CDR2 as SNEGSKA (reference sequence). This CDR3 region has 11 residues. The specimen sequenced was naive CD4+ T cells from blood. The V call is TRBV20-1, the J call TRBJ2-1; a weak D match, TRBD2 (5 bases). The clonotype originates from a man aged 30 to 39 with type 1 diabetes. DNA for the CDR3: TGCAGTGCCCCACGGAGGAATGAGCAGTTCTTC. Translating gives CSAPRRNEQFF.